This TCR beta chain appears in the sequencing data of a study of regulatory T cells in long-lasting Graves disease. The V end was cut by 0 bases, the J end by 7 bases, with 23 bases between. The germline V gene has CDR1 SGDLS and CDR2 YYNGEE. There are 17 residues in the CDR3. A remark on this clonotype: Its antigen is not known.

Study-wide results and limits: Patients whose Graves' disease persisted exhibited lower TCR diversity than those newly diagnosed.

For TCR beta, libraries came from iRepertoire HTBI primers and Arm-PCR of CDR3 regions. TCRdb reanalysed the multiplex PCR reads using MiXCR and keeps one entry per CDR3 protein. The data contain 350,000 to 500,000 distinct CDR3 sequences, approximately 14% of them seen just once; the ten biggest clones take up around a sixth. Time point described: newly diagnosed GD, antithyroid drugs for less than 3 months. The authors made the TCR library using RNA they extracted from PBMCs. The same sample was also studied in work on T cells in Graves' hyperthyroidism and ophthalmopathy. According to that study: Hyperthyroidism of Graves' type that showed no ophthalmopathy progression within 18 months was stable.

The sample consisted of peripheral blood mononuclear cells (PBMCs), taken at new diagnosis, from a patient treated with antithyroid drugs. This chain joins TRBV9 and TRBJ2-7; D is tentatively TRBD1 or TRBD2 (5 bases each). The clonotype comes from a woman in her fifties or sixties with Graves disease. CDR3 coding DNA: TGTGCCAGCAGCGTAGGCCCAGGGTTCCGGGATGTAGTTGAGCAGTACTTC. It yields the protein CASSVGPGFRDVVEQYF. Full variable domain (outside the CDR3, taken from reference TRBV9 and TRBJ2-7): DSGVTQTPKHLITATGQRVTLRCSPRSGDLSVYWYQQSLDQGLQFLIQYYNGEERAKGNILERFSAQQFPDLHSELNLSSLELGDSALYFCASSVGPGFRDVVEQYFGPGTRLTVT.